The 18 T cell receptor beta chains below all came from one sample that was sequenced in a study of identical twins. TCRdb re-derived calls from the 5' RACE reads in MiXCR, one entry per CDR3 protein. The table shows under 900,000 distinct CDR3 sequences, with around a sixth occurring only once. These data were likewise used in another study, on T cells expressing NK-cell markers.

Sequencing was performed on PBMCs. Source of these receptors: a woman between 18 and 29 years old in good health.

This clonotype was found a few times. V and J are TRBV20-1 and TRBJ2-1, with 9 bases aligning to TRBD1. CDR3 size: 15 residues. Unmatched junction bases numbered 9, after V lost 3 bases and J lost 6 bases. Germline lookup yields CDR1 DFQATT and CDR2 SNEGSKA (reference sequence). CDR3 protein: CSASRDRVGGNEQFF. In DNA, the CDR3 is TGCAGTGCTAGTAGGGACAGGGTAGGGGGCAATGAGCAGTTCTTC.

Only a few counts were recorded for this clonotype. The chain couples TRBV19 to TRBJ1-1; 9 bases map to TRBD1. CDR3 length equals 17 residues. The junction had 8 bases not matched to a gene; V was cut back by 0 bases and J by 3 bases. The germline gives CDR1 LNHDA, CDR2 SQIVND (reference sequence). In DNA form, the CDR3 reads TGTGCCAGTAGTATAGATCCCGGGACAGGGACGGACACTGAAGCTTTCTTT. It yields the protein CASSIDPGTGTDTEAFF.

This clonotype was counted many times. The chain recombines TRBV6-5 with TRBJ1-2; 8 bases are a match to TRBD1. The trim removed 7 bases at V and 2 bases at J, leaving 9 bases unmatched. This CDR3 spans 15 amino acids. The germline gives CDR1 MNHEY, CDR2 SVGAGI. CDR3 in amino acids: CASISSTGGNYGYTF. CDR3 in DNA: TGTGCCAGCATTTCGTCAACAGGGGGAAACTATGGCTACACCTTC.

The gene calls are TRBV12-3 or TRBV12-4 and TRBJ1-2; 8 bases line up with TRBD1. The ends lost 6 bases at V and 4 bases at J; junction bases unmatched: 10. This CDR3 contains 15 residues. This chain's CDR3 is CASRPDRGSSYGYTF. CDR3 DNA: TGTGCCAGCAGGCCTGACAGGGGCTCCTCCTATGGCTACACCTTC.

The chain recombines TRBV2 with TRBJ2-1; TRBD1 is a possible D gene (5 bases). V lost 6 bases and J 12 bases, leaving 18 bases between the germline ends. The CDR3 loop spans 13 amino acids. Germline V gene data show CDR1 as SNHLY and CDR2 as FYNNEI. The DNA for the CDR3 is TGTGCCAGCAGGGAAAGGGGCCCATTGGGGCAGTTCTTC. Translation gives CASRERGPLGQFF.

The table lists this clonotype with a few counts. The chain recombines TRBV12-3 or TRBV12-4 with TRBJ1-5; the D is unclear. V lost 4 bases, J lost 12 bases, and 13 bases lay in between. The CDR3 runs 12 residues. CDR3 DNA sequence: TGTGCCAGCAGTTCTTACGAGACTCACCAGCATTTT. Encoded protein: CASSSYETHQHF.

The V call is TRBV4-3, the J call TRBJ2-5; 9 bases line up with TRBD2. Germline CDR1 is LGHNA and CDR2 is YSLEER. V gave up 0 bases and J gave up 3 bases; unmatched junction bases: 8. This CDR3 comprises 17 residues. The CDR3 is CASSQDWAGGGEETQYF. The CDR3 coding sequence is TGCGCCAGCAGCCAAGACTGGGCGGGAGGGGGAGAAGAGACCCAGTACTTC.

This clonotype was detected only a few times. This chain joins TRBV5-1 and TRBJ2-1; TRBD2 aligns across 7 bases. The V and J ends lost 1 base and 8 bases, in that order; junction bases with no gene match: 9. This CDR3 contains 15 residues. Germline V gene data show CDR1 as SGHRS and CDR2 as YFSETQ. The CDR3 nucleotides read TGCGCCAGCAGCTTGTCCGAGACTAGCTCCCATGAGCAGTTCTTC. Translating it yields CASSLSETSSHEQFF. The full variable domain, its missing parts supplied by reference TRBV5-1 and TRBJ2-1, is KAGVTQTPRYLIKTRGQQVTLSCSPISGHRSVSWYQQTPGQGLQFLFEYFSETQRNKGNFPGRFSGRQFSNSRSEMNVSTLELGDSALYLCASSLSETSSHEQFFGPGTRLTVL.

The J gene is TRBJ2-3, the V gene TRBV15; tentative D call: TRBD1 (5 bases). This CDR3 region has 14 residues. Trimming pared 0 bases from V and 6 bases from J, leaving 10 bases between. Germline CDR1 is LNHNV and CDR2 is YYDKDF (reference sequence). The DNA of the CDR3 is TGTGCCACCAGCAGAGAGGGGCCCCCGGATACGCAGTATTTT. Translation: CATSREGPPDTQYF.

The CDR3 DNA follows: TGCAGTGCAGAGAGGCCTTACAATGAGCAGTTCTTC. This gives the protein CSAERPYNEQFF. V is TRBV20-1 and J is TRBJ2-1, with D hard to call. The CDR3 extends over 12 amino acids. Germline V gene sequence: CDR1 DFQATT, CDR2 SNEGSKA (reference sequence). The V end lost 6 bases, the J end lost 4 bases, and 10 bases lay between the germline ends.

The sample holds many counts of this clonotype. The chain carries TRBV12-3 or TRBV12-4 and TRBJ2-2, with 7 bases that match TRBD1. V lost 2 bases, J lost 8 bases, and 5 bases stayed unmatched. The length of the CDR3 is 14 residues. DNA for the CDR3: TGTGCCAGCAGTTTAAGGCAGGGGGTTGGGGAGCTGTTTTTT. Protein sequence: CASSLRQGVGELFF.

The chain links TRBV7-9 to TRBJ2-2, with a weak D call TRBD1 (5 bases). The CDR3 consists of 16 residues. Between the trimmed V and J ends, which lost 7 bases and 3 bases, there was a span of 18 bases. Germline lookup yields CDR1 SEHNR and CDR2 FQNEAQ (reference sequence). The DNA for the CDR3 is TGTGCCAGCACCCTAACATGGGGCCGGCACACCGGGGAGCTGTTTTTT. Encoded protein: CASTLTWGRHTGELFF.

This chain joins TRBV4-2 and TRBJ2-6, with no clear D. The V end was cut by 6 bases, the J end by 0 bases, with 9 bases between. Per germline, CDR1 LGHNA and CDR2 YNFKEQ. The CDR3 is 15 residues long. CDR3 loop: CASSPYTSGANVLTF. CDR3 nucleotide sequence: TGTGCCAGCAGTCCCTATACCTCTGGGGCCAACGTCCTGACTTTC.

The V call is TRBV5-1, the J call TRBJ1-1; 8 bases are shared with TRBD1. The CDR3 runs to 13 residues. Germline lookup yields CDR1 SGHRS and CDR2 YFSETQ. Trimming cost V 2 bases and J 5 bases; bases outside gene matches: 2. DNA of the CDR3: TGCGCCAGCAGCTTCGGGGACAGGACTGAAGCTTTCTTT. Protein sequence: CASSFGDRTEAFF.

This clonotype was picked up a small number of times. The J gene is TRBJ2-7, the V gene TRBV4-3, with D perhaps TRBD1 or TRBD2 (6 bases each). Germline V lookup: CDR1 LGHNA, CDR2 YSLEER. The CDR3 length is 15 residues. V was clipped by 3 bases and J by 2 bases, with 14 bases between them. The chain's CDR3 is CASSHWGAGTYEQYF. The CDR3 nucleotides read TGCGCCAGCAGCCATTGGGGGGCAGGGACCTACGAGCAGTACTTC.

This chain uses TRBV7-2 with TRBJ2-4, with a possible D match to TRBD1 (5 bases). The V gene's germline CDR1 is SGHTA and CDR2 FQGNSA. V lost 1 base and J lost 6, with 7 bases in between. The CDR3 runs 13 residues. The CDR3 loop is CASSLVGLNIQYF. DNA for the CDR3: TGTGCCAGCAGCTTAGTGGGGCTAAACATTCAGTACTTC.

The chain uses TRBV7-9 and TRBJ2-5; TRBD2 aligns across 11 bases. Germline V lookup: CDR1 SEHNR, CDR2 FQNEAQ (reference sequence). Trimming took 7 bases from V and 4 from J; bases not matched to a gene: 2. The CDR3 covers 13 residues. CDR3 protein: CASTGLAGETQYF. The CDR3 DNA reads as TGTGCCAGCACCGGACTAGCGGGAGAGACCCAGTACTTC.

The chain couples TRBV6-2 or TRBV6-3 to TRBJ2-7, with TRBD1 as a possible D gene (6 bases). V lost 2 bases, J lost 12 bases, and 14 bases lay in between. CDR3 length equals 12 residues. The germline V gene encodes CDR1 MNHEY and CDR2 SVGEGT. The CDR3 protein is CASSYQDSVLYF. CDR3 sequence (DNA): TGTGCCAGCAGTTACCAGGACAGTGTTCTGTACTTC.